One sample yielded the 25 T cell receptor beta chains listed below, sequenced in a study of cytomegalovirus exposure and HLA in healthy donors. Clones were read by immunoSEQ multiplex PCR, and TCRdb kept only the in-frame ones, dropping some. Of about 160,000 clones in the sample, roughly nine tenths were seen once. The sample was PBMCs. The receptor source for this set is a young woman in good health and CMV-seronegative.

The genes are TRBV6-6 and TRBJ1-5; 10 bases line up with TRBD1. CDR1 is MNHNY and CDR2 is SVGAGI in the germline V gene (reference sequence). The CDR3 sequence is 16 residues long. J gave up 2 bases and V 5 bases, and 6 bases lay outside the gene matches. Here the CDR3 DNA reads TGTGCCAGCAGTGGGGGACAGGGGTATCGCAATCAGCCCCAGCATTTT. Encoded protein: CASSGGQGYRNQPQHF.

The V call is TRBV27, the J call TRBJ2-7; TRBD1 aligns across 10 bases. This CDR3 region has 18 residues. The V and J ends lost 3 bases and 3 bases, in that order; junction bases with no gene match: 14. Germline V lookup: CDR1 MNHEY, CDR2 SMNVEV (reference sequence). The CDR3 sequence: CASSLAAGTGAGFYEQYF. CDR3 DNA sequence: TGTGCCAGCAGTTTGGCCGCCGGGACAGGGGCCGGGTTCTACGAGCAGTACTTC.

The chain joins TRBV4-2 to TRBJ1-2, with a tentative D call TRBD1 (5 bases). Trimming removed 3 bases at V and 8 bases at J, with 13 bases between. The CDR3 runs 13 residues. Germline CDR1 and CDR2: LGHNA and YNFKEQ. Here the CDR3 reads CASSQQGSLGYTF. The CDR3 bases are TGTGCCAGCAGCCAGCAGGGAAGTCTGGGCTACACCTTC.

The chain carries TRBV4-2 and TRBJ2-1, with 9 positions matching TRBD2. The CDR3 consists of 15 residues. Germline V gives CDR1 LGHNA, CDR2 YNFKEQ. With 8 bases clipped from V and 3 bases from J, the junction kept 8 bases outside the gene matches. For the CDR3, the DNA is TGTGCCAGCCGAACAGCGGGGGGCCTCTACAATGAGCAGTTCTTC. Residues: CASRTAGGLYNEQFF.

The chain employs TRBV11-1 and TRBJ2-1; D might be TRBD1 (8 bases). Trimming removed 1 base from V and 7 bases from J, with 17 bases in between. The CDR3 is 16 amino acids. Germline loops: CDR1 SGHAT, CDR2 FQDESV (reference sequence). The CDR3 loop is CASSLGRTGRGNEQFF. The CDR3 DNA is TGTGCCAGCAGCTTAGGGAGGACAGGGAGGGGGAATGAGCAGTTCTTC.

This chain joins TRBV7-9 and TRBJ2-3; D ambiguous. CDR1 is SEHNR, CDR2 FQNEAQ, per germline (reference sequence). V was pared by 0 bases and J by 1 base, with 5 bases between. This CDR3 has 14 amino acids. This CDR3 reads CASSLAPGTDTQYF. For the CDR3, the DNA is TGTGCCAGCAGCTTAGCGCCAGGCACAGATACGCAGTATTTT.

The V call is TRBV11-2, the J call TRBJ2-3; D is perhaps TRBD1 or TRBD2 (5 bases each). Germline V lookup: CDR1 SGHAT, CDR2 FQNNGV. There are 15 residues in the CDR3. The germline V and J ends were trimmed by 5 bases and 0 bases, with 12 bases remaining between them. This CDR3 reads CASSRDGESTDTQYF. CDR3 coding DNA: TGTGCCAGCAGCAGGGACGGGGAGAGCACAGATACGCAGTATTTT.

The chain links TRBV7-2 to TRBJ1-2; the D is unclear. V shed 2 bases and J shed 0 bases, with 4 bases lying between them. This CDR3 is 13 amino acids long. The germline CDR1 and CDR2 sequences are SGHTA and FQGNSA. CDR3 nucleotides: TGTGCCAGCAGCTTATTGTCTAACTATGGCTACACCTTC. Residues: CASSLLSNYGYTF.

CDR3 in amino acids: CSVNIKTRTVEQFF. DNA of the CDR3: TGCAGCGTTAATATCAAAACCCGGACAGTAGAGCAGTTCTTC. This chain links TRBV29-1 with TRBJ2-1; tentatively, D is TRBD1 (6 bases). The CDR3 has 14 amino acids. Looked up from germline, CDR1 is SQVTM and CDR2 is ANQGSEA. V lost 5 bases to trimming and J lost 10 bases, with 21 bases between them.

This clone was found a few times. This chain joins TRBV7-2 and TRBJ2-5; D unclear. Trimming took off 0 bases at V and 1 base at J, with 12 bases between the two ends. The CDR3 runs 16 residues. Germline V lookup: CDR1 SGHTA, CDR2 FQGNSA. The CDR3 bases are TGTGCCAGCAGCTTAGCCCGTACCCCGGGCCAAGAGACCCAGTACTTC. Amino acid sequence: CASSLARTPGQETQYF.

This clone was detected only once. CDR3 bases: TGTGCCAGCCGCCAATCTGGGGCCAACGTCCTGACTTTC. It is translated as CASRQSGANVLTF. The chain is built from TRBV13 and TRBJ2-6, with no clear D. Looked up from germline, CDR1 is PRHDT and CDR2 is FYEKMQ (reference sequence). The length of the CDR3 is 13 residues. V shed 8 bases and J shed 1 base, with 6 bases lying between them.

For this clone: Other DNA sequences within the sample encode an identical CDR3. J is TRBJ2-1 and V is TRBV7-3; 7 bases are shared with TRBD2. This CDR3 is 13 amino acids long. Looked up from germline, CDR1 is SGHTA and CDR2 is FQGTGA. With 5 bases clipped from V and 5 bases from J, the junction kept 3 bases outside the gene matches. CDR3 amino acids: CASSLGTNNEQFF. DNA of the CDR3: TGTGCCAGCAGCCTCGGGACTAACAATGAGCAGTTCTTC.

This chain joins TRBV7-3 and TRBJ1-5; TRBD1 agrees at 10 bases. Germline CDR1 and CDR2: SGHTA and FQGTGA. This CDR3 contains 18 residues. V trimming: 6 bases; J trimming: 0 bases; junction bases outside the gene matches: 11. This CDR3 reads CASRTRTGGPYSNQPQHF. The CDR3 DNA follows: TGTGCCAGCAGGACCCGGACAGGGGGGCCTTATAGCAATCAGCCCCAGCATTTT.

This clone was detected only a few times. V gene TRBV27 combines with J gene TRBJ2-7; D is undetermined. The germline V gene has CDR1 MNHEY and CDR2 SMNVEV (reference sequence). The V and J ends lost 8 bases and 2 bases respectively, with 28 bases between them. CDR3 length equals 18 residues. The CDR3 protein is CASSLEWSWSGTTYEQYF. The CDR3 DNA reads as TGTGCCAGCTCTCTTGAATGGAGTTGGTCAGGTACTACCTACGAGCAGTACTTC.

The table lists this clone with a few counts. The chain has TRBV5-4 and TRBJ1-2, with D possibly being TRBD1 (6 bases). The V gene lost 0 bases and the J gene lost 8 bases, with 17 bases spanning the gap. The length of the CDR3 is 15 residues. Germline CDR1 and CDR2: SGHNT and YYREEE (reference sequence). In DNA form, the CDR3 reads TGTGCCAGCAGCTTGGAGAACAGGGTAGCTGAGGGCTACACCTTC. It specifies CASSLENRVAEGYTF.

The chain is built from TRBV27 and TRBJ1-2; the match to TRBD1 covers 7 bases. The CDR3 has 14 residues. Looked up from germline, CDR1 is MNHEY and CDR2 is SMNVEV (reference sequence). The junction had 9 bases not matched to a gene; V was cut back by 5 bases and J by 6 bases. Here the CDR3 reads CASSRRQGDNGYTF. The DNA for the CDR3 is TGTGCCAGCAGTCGAAGACAGGGTGATAATGGCTACACCTTC.

V gene TRBV5-4 combines with J gene TRBJ1-2; 10 positions agree with TRBD1. With 5 bases clipped from V and 2 bases from J, the junction kept 3 bases outside the gene matches. The germline V gene has CDR1 SGHNT and CDR2 YYREEE (reference sequence). The CDR3 length is 14 residues. This chain's CDR3 is CASSPGQGNYGYTF. The DNA of the CDR3 is TGTGCCAGCAGTCCGGGACAGGGGAACTATGGCTACACCTTC.

The J gene is TRBJ1-3, the V gene TRBV2; D is unresolved. The CDR3 consists of 15 residues. Trimming left V 3 bases short and J 1 base short, with 10 bases between. Per the germline V gene, CDR1 is SNHLY and CDR2 is FYNNEI. The CDR3 DNA is TGTGCCAGCAGTGATCACCAGAGGTCTGGAAACACCATATATTTT. It is translated as CASSDHQRSGNTIYF. Drawing the rest from reference TRBV2 and TRBJ1-3, the complete variable domain is EPEVTQTPSHQVTQMGQEVILRCVPISNHLYFYWYRQILGQKVEFLVSFYNNEISEKSEIFDDQFSVERPDGSNFTLKIRSTKLEDSAMYFCASSDHQRSGNTIYFGEGSWLTVV.

The V and J genes are TRBV6-1 and TRBJ2-7, with 8 nucleotides matching TRBD1. Germline V lookup: CDR1 MNHNS, CDR2 SASEGT. The CDR3 runs to 14 residues. Trimming cost V 1 base and J 2 bases; bases outside gene matches: 1. CDR3 DNA sequence: TGTGCCAGCAGTGAAGGACAGGGGACCTACGAGCAGTACTTC. Translation: CASSEGQGTYEQYF.

The rearrangement joins TRBV28 to TRBJ1-5; possible D gene TRBD1, 6 bases. This CDR3 region has 15 residues. The V and J ends lost 7 bases and 4 bases respectively, with 17 bases between them. Germline V gives CDR1 MDHEN, CDR2 SYDVKM. The CDR3 region has the DNA TGTGCCAGCACAGGAGGGGGGCCTCCTAATCAGCCCCAGCATTTT. Its translation is CASTGGGPPNQPQHF.

The rearrangement joins TRBV4-2 to TRBJ2-7; D possibly matches TRBD1 or TRBD2 (6 bases each). This CDR3 spans 14 amino acids. Trimming stripped 3 bases from V and 6 bases from J, with 15 bases between. CDR1 LGHNA and CDR2 YNFKEQ come from the germline V gene. The CDR3 is CASSHLGGGTEQYF. The DNA of the CDR3 is TGTGCCAGCAGCCATCTCGGGGGCGGAACCGAGCAGTACTTC.

This clone was detected once. The chain links TRBV2 to TRBJ1-5; TRBD1 matches at 7 bases. From germline, CDR1 is SNHLY and CDR2 FYNNEI. Losses at the gene ends were 2 bases for V and 13 bases for J; bases not matched to a gene: 8. The CDR3 runs 13 residues. For the CDR3, the DNA is TGTGCCAGCAGTGAACACAGACAGGGAGGTCAGCATTTT. This gives the protein CASSEHRQGGQHF.

The chain combines TRBV27 with TRBJ1-4; 11 bases fit TRBD1. The CDR3 totals 14 residues. CDR1 MNHEY and CDR2 SMNVEV come from the germline V gene (reference sequence). The trim removed 6 bases at V and 7 bases at J, leaving 4 bases unmatched. CDR3 nucleotide sequence: TGTGCCAGCAGGGGACAGGGGGAAGGTGAAAAACTGTTTTTT. Encoded protein: CASRGQGEGEKLFF.

The chain links TRBV7-9 to TRBJ2-1, with TRBD2 matching 8 bases. The CDR3 is made up of 18 amino acids. J gave up 9 bases and V 4 bases, and 20 bases lay outside the gene matches. Germline loops: CDR1 SEHNR, CDR2 FQNEAQ (reference sequence). CDR3 nucleotides: TGTGCCAGCAGCTCCCGACTTCTGCCCAGCGGGAGTGGTAGTGAGCAGTTCTTC. Translation: CASSSRLLPSGSGSEQFF.

J is TRBJ2-1 and V is TRBV27; tentative D call: TRBD1 (6 bases). V was trimmed by 10 bases and J by 8 bases, leaving 21 bases between them. Germline assignment: CDR1 MNHEY and CDR2 SMNVEV (reference sequence). The CDR3 consists of 14 residues. The CDR3 reads CATSDRDTGDEQFF. The CDR3 coding sequence is TGTGCCACTTCGGACAGAGACACCGGAGATGAGCAGTTCTTC.